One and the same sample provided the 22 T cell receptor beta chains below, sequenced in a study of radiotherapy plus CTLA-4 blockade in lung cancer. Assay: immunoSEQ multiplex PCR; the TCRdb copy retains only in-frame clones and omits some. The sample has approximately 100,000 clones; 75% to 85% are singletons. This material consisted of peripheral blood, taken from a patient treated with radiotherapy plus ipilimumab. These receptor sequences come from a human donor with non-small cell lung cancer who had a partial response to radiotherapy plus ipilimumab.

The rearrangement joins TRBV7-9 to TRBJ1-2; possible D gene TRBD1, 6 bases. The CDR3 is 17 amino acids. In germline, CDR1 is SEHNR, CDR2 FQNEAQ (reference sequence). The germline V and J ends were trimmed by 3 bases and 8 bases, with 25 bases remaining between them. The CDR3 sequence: CASSLAGTRASLTGYTF. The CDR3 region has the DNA TGTGCCAGCAGCTTGGCCGGGACAAGAGCCTCCCTTACGGGCTACACCTTC.

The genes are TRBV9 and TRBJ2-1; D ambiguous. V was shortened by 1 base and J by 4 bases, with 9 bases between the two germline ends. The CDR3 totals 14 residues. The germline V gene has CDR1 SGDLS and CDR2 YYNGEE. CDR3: CASSVTATYNEQFF. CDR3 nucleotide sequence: TGTGCCAGCAGCGTAACCGCAACTTACAATGAGCAGTTCTTC.

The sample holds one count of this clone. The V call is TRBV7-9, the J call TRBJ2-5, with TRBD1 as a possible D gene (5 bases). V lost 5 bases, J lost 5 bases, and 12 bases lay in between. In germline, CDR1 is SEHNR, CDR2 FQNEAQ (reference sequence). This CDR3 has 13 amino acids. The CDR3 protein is CASSRGQEETQYF. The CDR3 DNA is TGTGCCAGCAGCCGAGGACAAGAGGAGACCCAGTACTTC.

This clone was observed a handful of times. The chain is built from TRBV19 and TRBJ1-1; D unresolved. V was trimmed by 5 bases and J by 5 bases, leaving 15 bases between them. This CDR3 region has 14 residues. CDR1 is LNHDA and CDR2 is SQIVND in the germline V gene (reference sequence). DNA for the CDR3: TGTGCCAGTAGTGTAAACGGACCGGGGACTGAAGCTTTCTTT. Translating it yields CASSVNGPGTEAFF.

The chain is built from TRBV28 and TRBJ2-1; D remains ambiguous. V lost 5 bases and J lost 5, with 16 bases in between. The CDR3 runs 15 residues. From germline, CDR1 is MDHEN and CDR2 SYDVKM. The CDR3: CASSPSTPTDNEQFF. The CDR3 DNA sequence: TGTGCCAGCAGTCCGTCGACACCAACCGACAATGAGCAGTTCTTC.

The CDR3 nucleotides read TGTGCCAGCAGCTTAGATGGGACATATCTTGAAAAACTGTTTTTT. Its translation is CASSLDGTYLEKLFF. The J gene is TRBJ1-4, the V gene TRBV11-2, with D perhaps matching TRBD1 (6 bases). The CDR3 is 15 residues long. V lost 0 bases and J 7 bases, leaving 12 bases between the germline ends. CDR1 is SGHAT and CDR2 is FQNNGV in the germline V gene.

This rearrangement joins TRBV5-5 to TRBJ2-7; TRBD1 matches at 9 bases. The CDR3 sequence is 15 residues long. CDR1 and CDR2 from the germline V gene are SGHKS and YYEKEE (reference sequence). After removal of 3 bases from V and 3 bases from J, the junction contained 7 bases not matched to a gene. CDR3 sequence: CASSSPGQGVYEQYF. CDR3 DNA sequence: TGTGCCAGCAGCTCACCGGGACAGGGTGTCTACGAGCAGTACTTC.

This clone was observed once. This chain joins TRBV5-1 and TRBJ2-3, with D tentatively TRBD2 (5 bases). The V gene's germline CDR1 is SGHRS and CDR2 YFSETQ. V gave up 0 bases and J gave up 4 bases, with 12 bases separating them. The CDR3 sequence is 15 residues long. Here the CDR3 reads CASSLEGVRADTQYF. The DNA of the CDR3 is TGCGCCAGCAGCTTGGAGGGAGTGAGAGCAGATACGCAGTATTTT.

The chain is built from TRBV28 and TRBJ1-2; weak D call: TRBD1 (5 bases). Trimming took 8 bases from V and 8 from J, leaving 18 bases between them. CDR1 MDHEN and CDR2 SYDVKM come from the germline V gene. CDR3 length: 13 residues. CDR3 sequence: CASRYDSGGGYTF. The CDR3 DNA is TGTGCCAGCCGCTATGACAGCGGGGGAGGCTACACCTTC.

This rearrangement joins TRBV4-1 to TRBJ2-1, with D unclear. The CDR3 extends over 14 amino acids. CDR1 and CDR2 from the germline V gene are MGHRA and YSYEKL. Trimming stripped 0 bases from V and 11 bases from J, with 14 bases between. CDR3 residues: CASSQDIVPGQQFF. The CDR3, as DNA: TGCGCCAGCAGCCAAGATATTGTTCCCGGTCAGCAGTTCTTC.

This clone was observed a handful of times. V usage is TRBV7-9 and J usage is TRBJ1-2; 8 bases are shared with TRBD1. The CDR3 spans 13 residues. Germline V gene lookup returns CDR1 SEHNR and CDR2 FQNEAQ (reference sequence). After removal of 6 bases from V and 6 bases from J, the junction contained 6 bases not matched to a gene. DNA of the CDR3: TGTGCCAGCAGTTCCACAGGGGGAAATGGCTACACCTTC. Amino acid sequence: CASSSTGGNGYTF.

This CDR3 is CASSEWGLADYNEQFF. The CDR3, as DNA: TGTGCCAGCAGTGAGTGGGGACTAGCGGATTACAATGAGCAGTTCTTC. The chain recombines TRBV6-4 with TRBJ2-1; 11 positions match TRBD2. This CDR3 comprises 16 residues. From germline, CDR1 is MRHNA and CDR2 SNTAGT. The J segment lost 4 bases and the V segment lost 3 bases, leaving 5 bases of the junction unmatched.

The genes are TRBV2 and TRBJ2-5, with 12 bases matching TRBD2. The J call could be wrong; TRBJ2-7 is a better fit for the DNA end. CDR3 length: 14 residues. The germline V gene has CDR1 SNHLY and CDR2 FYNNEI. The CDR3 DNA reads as TGTGCCAGCAAGACTAGCGGGAGCTCCTACGAGCAGTACTTC. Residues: CASKTSGSSYEQYF.

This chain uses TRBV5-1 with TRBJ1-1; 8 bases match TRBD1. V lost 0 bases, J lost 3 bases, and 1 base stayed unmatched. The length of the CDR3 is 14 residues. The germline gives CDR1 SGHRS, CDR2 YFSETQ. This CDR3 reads CASSLGQGHTEAFF. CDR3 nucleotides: TGCGCCAGCAGCTTGGGACAGGGGCACACTGAAGCTTTCTTT.

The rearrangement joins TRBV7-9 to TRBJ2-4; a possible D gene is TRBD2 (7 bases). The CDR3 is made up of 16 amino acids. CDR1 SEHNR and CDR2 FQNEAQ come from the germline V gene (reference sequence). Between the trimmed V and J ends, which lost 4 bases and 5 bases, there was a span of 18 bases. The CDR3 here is CASSSSGGRGQNIQYF. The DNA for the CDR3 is TGTGCCAGCAGCTCCTCGGGGGGCCGTGGTCAAAACATTCAGTACTTC.

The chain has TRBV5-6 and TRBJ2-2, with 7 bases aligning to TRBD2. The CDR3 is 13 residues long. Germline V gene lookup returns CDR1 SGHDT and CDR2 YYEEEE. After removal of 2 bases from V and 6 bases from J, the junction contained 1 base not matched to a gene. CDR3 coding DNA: TGTGCCAGCAGCTTACGGGGGGCCGGGGAGCTGTTTTTT. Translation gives CASSLRGAGELFF. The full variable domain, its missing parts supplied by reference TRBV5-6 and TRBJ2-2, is DAGVTQSPTHLIKTRGQQVTLRCSPKSGHDTVSWYQQALGQGPQFIFQYYEEEERQRGNFPDRFSGHQFPNYSSELNVNALLLGDSALYLCASSLRGAGELFFGEGSRLTVL.

The CDR3 region has the DNA TGTGCCAGCAGCTCCCCCGATGACAGGCAGTACTTC. This sequence encodes CASSSPDDRQYF. The chain joins TRBV7-9 to TRBJ2-5, with D possibly TRBD1 on 6 matching bases. There are 12 residues in the CDR3. V was pared by 4 bases and J by 11 bases, with 14 bases between. CDR1 and CDR2 (germline): SEHNR, FQNEAQ (reference sequence). Combining the CDR3 with reference TRBV7-9 and TRBJ2-5 gives the whole variable domain DTGVSQNPRHKITKRGQNVTFRCDPISEHNRLYWYRQTLGQGPEFLTYFQNEAQLEKSRLLSDRFSAERPKGSFSTLEIQRTEQGDSAMYLCASSSPDDRQYFGPGTRLLVL.

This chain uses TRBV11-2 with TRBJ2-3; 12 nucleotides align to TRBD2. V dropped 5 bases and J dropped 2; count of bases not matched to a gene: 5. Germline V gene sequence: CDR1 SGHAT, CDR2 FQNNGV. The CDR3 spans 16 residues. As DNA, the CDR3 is TGTGCCAGCAGCCCCCGACTAGCGGGGGCCACAGATACGCAGTATTTT. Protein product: CASSPRLAGATDTQYF.

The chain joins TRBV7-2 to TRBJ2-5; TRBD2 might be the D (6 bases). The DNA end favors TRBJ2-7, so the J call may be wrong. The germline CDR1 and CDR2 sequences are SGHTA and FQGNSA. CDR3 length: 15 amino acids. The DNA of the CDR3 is TGTGCCAGCAGCCCCTCGGGCGGGACTTCGCCCGAGCAGTACTTC. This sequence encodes CASSPSGGTSPEQYF.

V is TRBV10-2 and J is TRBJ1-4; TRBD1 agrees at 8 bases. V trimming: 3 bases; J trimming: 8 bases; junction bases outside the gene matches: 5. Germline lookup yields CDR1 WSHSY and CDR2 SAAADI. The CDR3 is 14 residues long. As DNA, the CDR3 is TGCGCCAGCAGTGACCGGACAGGGAACGAAAAACTGTTTTTT. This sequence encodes CASSDRTGNEKLFF.

As DNA, the CDR3 is TGTGCCTGGAGTAGGGATAGCGGGAGAGGGGATACGCAGTATTTT. Translating gives CAWSRDSGRGDTQYF. The chain recombines TRBV30 with TRBJ2-3; 9 bases match TRBD2. Germline V CDR1 and CDR2: GTSNPN, SVGIG (reference sequence). V lost 2 bases, J lost 6 bases, and 9 bases stayed unmatched. The CDR3 contains 15 residues.

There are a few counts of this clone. The CDR3 DNA follows: TGTGCCTGGAGTAAGCGGGGCTACGAGCAGTACTTC. This sequence encodes CAWSKRGYEQYF. The J gene is TRBJ2-7, the V gene TRBV30, with TRBD2 matching over 7 bases. This CDR3 is built from 12 residues. V lost 2 bases and J lost 3; bases outside the gene matches: 1. Germline assignment: CDR1 GTSNPN and CDR2 SVGIG (reference sequence).